The 6 T cell receptor beta chains listed next were all sequenced from one sample in a study of blood T cell repertoires in COVID-19 (dated by TCRdb to 2020 to 2022). The library was built by means of the immunoSEQ multiplex PCR assay. Drawn from immuneACCESS, this table holds only the in-frame rearrangements with V and J called that TCRdb kept. Clones are partly lost; checked studies trace under half to an unresolved V gene and leave the rest unexplained. Present in this sample are some 96,000 clones, approximately 86% of which were seen just once. The top ten clones comprise 1.5% to 2% of the sample. Sequenced sample: peripheral blood. The receptor source for this set is an elderly man with acute or convalescent COVID-19.

The gene calls are TRBV14 and TRBJ2-7, with 11 bases aligning to TRBD1. This CDR3 has 19 amino acids. The V gene's germline CDR1 is SGHDN and CDR2 FVKESK. With V trimmed by 1 base and J by 3 bases, 14 bases remained unmatched. CDR3 DNA sequence: TGTGCCAGCAGCCAAGCCCCGGACAGGGGGCTTTCGGTAGGCTACGAGCAGTACTTC. It specifies CASSQAPDRGLSVGYEQYF. Using reference TRBV14 and TRBJ2-7 for the parts outside the CDR3, the full variable domain is EAGVTQFPSHSVIEKGQTVTLRCDPISGHDNLYWYRRVMGKEIKFLLHFVKESKQDESGMPNNRFLAERTGGTYSTLKVQPAELEDSGVYFCASSQAPDRGLSVGYEQYFGPGTRLTVT.

CDR3: CASSPESSGANVLTF. CDR3 DNA: TGTGCCAGCTCACCAGAGAGCTCTGGGGCCAACGTCCTGACTTTC. V usage is TRBV18 and J usage is TRBJ2-6, with D uncertain. The CDR3 extends over 15 amino acids. The V and J ends lost 2 bases and 0 bases respectively, with 5 bases between them. The germline CDR1 and CDR2 sequences are KGHSH and LQKENI.

This clone was counted between two and nine times. The V call is TRBV27, the J call TRBJ2-7, with D tentatively TRBD1 (6 bases). Deletions cut 4 bases from V and 5 bases from J, with 18 bases between. The CDR3 has 15 amino acids. The germline gives CDR1 MNHEY, CDR2 SMNVEV (reference sequence). CDR3 sequence: CASSSADSWFHEQYF. The CDR3 DNA reads as TGTGCCAGCAGTTCCGCGGACAGCTGGTTCCACGAGCAGTACTTC.

The CDR3 loop is CASSQAPSGRSNIQYF. CDR3 coding DNA: TGTGCCAGCAGCCAAGCGCCCAGCGGGAGATCAAACATTCAGTACTTC. J is TRBJ2-4 and V is TRBV3-1 (or the pseudogene TRBV3-2), with TRBD2 identical over 8 bases. CDR3 length: 16 residues. With 1 base clipped from V and 6 bases from J, the junction kept 8 bases outside the gene matches. Germline assignment: CDR1 LGHDT and CDR2 YNNKEL (reference sequence).

This rearrangement joins TRBV12-2 to TRBJ2-4; TRBD2 is taken as the D call from the table, unchecked against the DNA. TRBV12-2 is a pseudogene. The CDR3 has 16 residues. The CDR3 bases are TGTGCAAGCTCCCCTTTTTTGGGGCTAGCGGGGGACATTCAGTACTTC. This translates into CASSPFLGLAGDIQYF.

The J gene is TRBJ1-1, the V gene TRBV11-2; no reliable D call. The CDR3 has 13 amino acids. Trimming cost V 1 base and J 14 bases, with 17 bases left between them. Germline V gene sequence: CDR1 SGHAT, CDR2 FQNNGV. CDR3 nucleotide sequence: TGTGCCAGCAGCTTAGTATTGGCCAGCGGAAGCTTCTTT. Its translation is CASSLVLASGSFF.